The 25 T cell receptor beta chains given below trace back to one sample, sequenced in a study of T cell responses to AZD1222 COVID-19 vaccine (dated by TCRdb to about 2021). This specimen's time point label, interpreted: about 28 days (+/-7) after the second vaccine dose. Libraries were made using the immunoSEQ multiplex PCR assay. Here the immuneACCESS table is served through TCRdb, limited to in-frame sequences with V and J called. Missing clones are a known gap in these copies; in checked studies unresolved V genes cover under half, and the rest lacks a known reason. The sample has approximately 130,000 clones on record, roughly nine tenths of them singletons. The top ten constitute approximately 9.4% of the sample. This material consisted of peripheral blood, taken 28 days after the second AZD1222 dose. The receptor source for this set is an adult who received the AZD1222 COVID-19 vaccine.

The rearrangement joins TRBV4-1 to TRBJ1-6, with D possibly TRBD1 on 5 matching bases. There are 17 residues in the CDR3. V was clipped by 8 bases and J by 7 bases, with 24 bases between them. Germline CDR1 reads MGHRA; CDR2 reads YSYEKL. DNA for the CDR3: TGCGCCAGCGGCCCCGGGACCAGGGCACGTTCGAATTCACCCCTCCACTTT. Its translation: CASGPGTRARSNSPLHF.

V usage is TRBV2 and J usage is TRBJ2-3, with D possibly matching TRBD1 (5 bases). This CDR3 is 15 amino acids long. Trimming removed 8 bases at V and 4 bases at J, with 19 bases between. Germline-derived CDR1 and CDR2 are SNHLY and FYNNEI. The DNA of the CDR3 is TGTGCCAGCGGCCCCAGGGCTAGTGGGGCAGATACGCAGTATTTT. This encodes CASGPRASGADTQYF.

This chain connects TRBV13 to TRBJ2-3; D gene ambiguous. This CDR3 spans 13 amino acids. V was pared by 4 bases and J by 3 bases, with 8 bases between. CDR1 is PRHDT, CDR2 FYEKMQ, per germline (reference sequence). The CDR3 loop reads CASSYKPTDTQYF. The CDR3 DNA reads TGTGCCAGCAGCTATAAACCTACAGATACGCAGTATTTT.

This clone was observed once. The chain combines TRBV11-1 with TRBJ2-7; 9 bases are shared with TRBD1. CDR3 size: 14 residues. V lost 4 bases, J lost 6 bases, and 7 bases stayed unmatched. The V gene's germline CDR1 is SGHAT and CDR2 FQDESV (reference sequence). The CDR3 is CASSSGQGKSEQYF. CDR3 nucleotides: TGTGCCAGCAGCTCCGGACAGGGGAAGTCCGAGCAGTACTTC.

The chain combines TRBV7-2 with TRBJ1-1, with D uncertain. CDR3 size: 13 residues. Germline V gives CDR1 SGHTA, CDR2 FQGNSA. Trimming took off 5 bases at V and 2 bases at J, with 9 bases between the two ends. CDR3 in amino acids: CASSETSNTEAFF. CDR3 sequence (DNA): TGTGCCAGCAGCGAAACAAGTAACACTGAAGCTTTCTTT.

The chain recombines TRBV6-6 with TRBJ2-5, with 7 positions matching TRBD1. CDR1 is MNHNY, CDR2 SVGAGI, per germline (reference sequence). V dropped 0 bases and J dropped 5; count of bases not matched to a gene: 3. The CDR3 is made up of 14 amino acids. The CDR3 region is CASSYSDRRETQYF. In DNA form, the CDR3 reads TGTGCCAGCAGTTACTCGGACAGGAGGGAGACCCAGTACTTC.

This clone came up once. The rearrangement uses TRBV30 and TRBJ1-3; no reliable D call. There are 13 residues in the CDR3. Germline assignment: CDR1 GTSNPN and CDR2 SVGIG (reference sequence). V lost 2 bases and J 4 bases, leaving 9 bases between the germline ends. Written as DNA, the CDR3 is TGTGCCTGGAGTATAGGACTGGGAAACACCATATATTTT. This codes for CAWSIGLGNTIYF.

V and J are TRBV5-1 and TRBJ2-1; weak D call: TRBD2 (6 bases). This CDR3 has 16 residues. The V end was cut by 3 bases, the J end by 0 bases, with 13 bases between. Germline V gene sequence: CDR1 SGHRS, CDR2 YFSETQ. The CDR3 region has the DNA TGCGCCAGCAGCTCTAGACTAGTTTCCTCCTACAATGAGCAGTTCTTC. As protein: CASSSRLVSSYNEQFF.

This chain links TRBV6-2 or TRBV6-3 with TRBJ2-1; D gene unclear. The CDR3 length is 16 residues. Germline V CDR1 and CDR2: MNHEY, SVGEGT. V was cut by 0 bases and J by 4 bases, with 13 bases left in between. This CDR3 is CASSYSIATPYNEQFF. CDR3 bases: TGTGCCAGCAGTTACTCGATCGCCACGCCGTACAATGAGCAGTTCTTC.

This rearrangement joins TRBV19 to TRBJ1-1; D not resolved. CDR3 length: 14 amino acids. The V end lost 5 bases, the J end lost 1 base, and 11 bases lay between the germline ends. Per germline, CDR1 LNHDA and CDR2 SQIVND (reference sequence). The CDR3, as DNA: TGTGCCAGTAGTTCCCGGGTGGCGAACACTGAAGCTTTCTTT. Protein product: CASSSRVANTEAFF.

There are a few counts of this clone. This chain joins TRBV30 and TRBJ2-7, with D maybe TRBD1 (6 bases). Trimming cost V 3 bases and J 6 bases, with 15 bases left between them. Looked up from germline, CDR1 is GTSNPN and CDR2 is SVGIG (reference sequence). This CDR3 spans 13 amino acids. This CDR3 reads CAWSGQGSGEQYF. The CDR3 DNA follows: TGTGCCTGGAGCGGTCAGGGGTCGGGCGAGCAGTACTTC.

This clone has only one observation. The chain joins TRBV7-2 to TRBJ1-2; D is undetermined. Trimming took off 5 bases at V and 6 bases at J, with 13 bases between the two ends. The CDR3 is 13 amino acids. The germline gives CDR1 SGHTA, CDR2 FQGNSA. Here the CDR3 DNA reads TGTGCCAGCAGCCCCTCCGAACAGAATGGCTACACCTTC. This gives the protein CASSPSEQNGYTF.

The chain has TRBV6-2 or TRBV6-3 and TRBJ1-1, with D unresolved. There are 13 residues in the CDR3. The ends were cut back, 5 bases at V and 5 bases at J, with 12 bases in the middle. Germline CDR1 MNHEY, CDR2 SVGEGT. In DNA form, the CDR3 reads TGTGCCAGCAGTATACCGGAAAAAACTGAAGCTTTCTTT. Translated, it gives CASSIPEKTEAFF.

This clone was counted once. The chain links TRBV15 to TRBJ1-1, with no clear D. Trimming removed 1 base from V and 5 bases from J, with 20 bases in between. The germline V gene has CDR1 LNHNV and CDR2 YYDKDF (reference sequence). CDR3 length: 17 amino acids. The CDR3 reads CATSRAPSAWISTEAFF. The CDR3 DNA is TGTGCCACCAGCAGAGCACCCTCTGCTTGGATAAGTACTGAAGCTTTCTTT.

CDR3 protein: CASSTTDTNEKLFF. The CDR3 coding sequence is TGTGCCAGCAGTACAACGGACACTAATGAAAAACTGTTTTTT. The chain combines TRBV2 with TRBJ1-4; D call uncertain. Trimming left V 5 bases short and J 2 bases short, with 9 bases between. Germline loops: CDR1 SNHLY, CDR2 FYNNEI. The CDR3 runs to 14 residues.

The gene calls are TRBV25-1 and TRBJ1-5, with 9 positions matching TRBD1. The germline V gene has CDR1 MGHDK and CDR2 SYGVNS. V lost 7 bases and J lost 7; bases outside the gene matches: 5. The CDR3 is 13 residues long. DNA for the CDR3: TGTGCCAGCACGGGACAGGGAGAACAGCCCCAGCATTTT. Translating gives CASTGQGEQPQHF.

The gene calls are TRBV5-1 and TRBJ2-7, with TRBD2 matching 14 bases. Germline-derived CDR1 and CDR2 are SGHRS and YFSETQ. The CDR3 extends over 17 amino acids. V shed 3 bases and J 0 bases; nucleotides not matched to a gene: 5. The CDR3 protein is CASSSGTSGGLSYEQYF. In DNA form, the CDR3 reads TGCGCCAGCAGCTCCGGGACTAGCGGGGGCCTCTCCTACGAGCAGTACTTC.

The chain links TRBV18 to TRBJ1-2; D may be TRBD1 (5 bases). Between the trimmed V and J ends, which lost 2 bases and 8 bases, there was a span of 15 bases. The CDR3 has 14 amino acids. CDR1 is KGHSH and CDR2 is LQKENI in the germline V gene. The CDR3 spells CASSPRDREIGYTF. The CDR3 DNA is TGTGCCAGCTCACCAAGGGACCGGGAGATCGGCTACACCTTC.

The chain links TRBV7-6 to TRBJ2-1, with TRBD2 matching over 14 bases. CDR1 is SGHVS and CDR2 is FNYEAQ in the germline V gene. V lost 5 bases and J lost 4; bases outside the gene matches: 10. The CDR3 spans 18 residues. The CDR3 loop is CASSQAFGTSGGYNEQFF. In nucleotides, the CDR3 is TGTGCCAGCAGCCAAGCTTTTGGGACTAGCGGGGGTTACAATGAGCAGTTCTTC.

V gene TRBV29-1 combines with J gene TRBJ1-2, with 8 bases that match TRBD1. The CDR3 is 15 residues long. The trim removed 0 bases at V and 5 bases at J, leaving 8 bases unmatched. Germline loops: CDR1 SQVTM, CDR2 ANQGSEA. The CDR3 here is CSVEERNTGGYGYTF. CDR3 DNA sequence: TGCAGCGTTGAAGAAAGGAACACAGGGGGATATGGCTACACCTTC.

CDR3 region: CASSPPDGYQPQHF. In DNA form, the CDR3 reads TGTGCCAGCTCACCACCGGACGGGTATCAGCCCCAGCATTTT. The V call is TRBV18, the J call TRBJ1-5, with D hard to call. Trimming removed 0 bases from V and 5 bases from J, with 8 bases in between. The CDR3 has 14 amino acids. Germline CDR1 reads KGHSH; CDR2 reads LQKENI.

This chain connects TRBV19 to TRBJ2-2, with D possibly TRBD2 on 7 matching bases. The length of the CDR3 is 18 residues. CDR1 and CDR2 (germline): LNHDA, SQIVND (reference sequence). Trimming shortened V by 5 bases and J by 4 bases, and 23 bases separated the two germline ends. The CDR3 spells CASSALAYAGAGTGELFF. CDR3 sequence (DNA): TGTGCCAGTAGTGCCCTTGCGTATGCGGGGGCGGGCACCGGGGAGCTGTTTTTT.

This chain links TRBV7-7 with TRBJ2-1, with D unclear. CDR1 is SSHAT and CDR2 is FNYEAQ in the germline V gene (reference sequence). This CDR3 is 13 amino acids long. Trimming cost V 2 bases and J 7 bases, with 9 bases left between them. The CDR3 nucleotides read TGTGCCAGCAGCTTAAATGCGGAGAATGAGCAGTTCTTC. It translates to CASSLNAENEQFF.

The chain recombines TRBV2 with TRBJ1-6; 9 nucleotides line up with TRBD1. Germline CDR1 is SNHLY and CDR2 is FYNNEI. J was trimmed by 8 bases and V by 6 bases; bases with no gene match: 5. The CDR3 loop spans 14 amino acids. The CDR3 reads CASRWDRDDSPLHF. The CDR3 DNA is TGTGCCAGCAGATGGGACAGGGATGATTCACCCCTCCACTTT.

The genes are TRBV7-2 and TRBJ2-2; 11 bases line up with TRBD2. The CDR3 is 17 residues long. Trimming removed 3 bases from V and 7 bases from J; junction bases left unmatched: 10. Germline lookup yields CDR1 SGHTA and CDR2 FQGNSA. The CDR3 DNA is TGTGCCAGCAGCTTTACCGGGACTAGCGGCCGGGACGGGGAGCTGTTTTTT. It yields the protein CASSFTGTSGRDGELFF.